This TCR beta chain came from a study of Tregs in tolerant kidney transplant recipients. Overall study: Recipients received nonmyeloablative bone marrow transplants from related graft donors, with transient mixed chimerism. Overall study results and limits: Activated donor B cell expansion appeared to reveal the most relevant donor-specific TCRbeta repertoire. This study did not directly address biological reproducibility.

Comments on this clone: Antigen specificity is unknown.

FACS sorting followed an approximately 6-day coculture of CFSE-labeled recipient PBMCs with irradiated graft donor PBMCs. Measured with immunoSEQ multiplex PCR; TCRdb has only the in-frame clones, and not every one. The top ten clones hold 3% to 4% of a sample with 15,000 to 19,000 clones, 53% of them seen once. Germline CDR1 and CDR2: MNHEY and SVGAGI. The CDR3 spans 14 residues. V dropped 5 bases and J dropped 3; count of bases not matched to a gene: 6. This specimen consisted of CD4+ T cells from blood cultured with allogeneic cells, obtained before the transplant. This clonotype was sampled from a human patient who received a combined kidney and bone marrow transplant. The chain is built from TRBV6-5 and TRBJ1-1; TRBD1 matches at 7 bases. The CDR3 coding sequence is TGTGCCAGCAGTCCACAGGGGTCCTACACTGAAGCTTTCTTT. Translating gives CASSPQGSYTEAFF.